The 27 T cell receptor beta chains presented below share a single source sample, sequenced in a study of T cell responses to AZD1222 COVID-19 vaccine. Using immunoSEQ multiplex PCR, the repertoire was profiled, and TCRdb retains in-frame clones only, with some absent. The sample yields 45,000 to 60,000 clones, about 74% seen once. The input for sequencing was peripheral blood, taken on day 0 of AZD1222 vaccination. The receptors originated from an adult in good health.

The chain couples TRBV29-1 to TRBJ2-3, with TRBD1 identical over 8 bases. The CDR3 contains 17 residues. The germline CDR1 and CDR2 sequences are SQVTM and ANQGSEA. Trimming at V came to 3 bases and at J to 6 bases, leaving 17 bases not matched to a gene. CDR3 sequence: CSVDDALWTGRSDTQYF. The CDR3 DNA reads TGCAGCGTTGACGACGCACTATGGACAGGGCGATCCGATACGCAGTATTTT.

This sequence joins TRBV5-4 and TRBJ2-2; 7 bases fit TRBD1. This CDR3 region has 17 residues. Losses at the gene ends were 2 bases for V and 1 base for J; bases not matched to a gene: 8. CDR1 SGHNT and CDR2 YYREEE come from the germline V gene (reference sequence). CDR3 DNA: TGTGCCAGCAGCTTTCGAACCGGGACAGAGAACACCGGGGAGCTGTTTTTT. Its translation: CASSFRTGTENTGELFF.

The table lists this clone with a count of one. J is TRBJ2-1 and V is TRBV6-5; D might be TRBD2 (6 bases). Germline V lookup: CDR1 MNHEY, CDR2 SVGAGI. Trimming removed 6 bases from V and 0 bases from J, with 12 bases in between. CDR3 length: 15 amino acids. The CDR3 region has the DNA TGTGCCAGCAGCCAGCGGGTCCGCTCCTACAATGAGCAGTTCTTC. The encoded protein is CASSQRVRSYNEQFF.

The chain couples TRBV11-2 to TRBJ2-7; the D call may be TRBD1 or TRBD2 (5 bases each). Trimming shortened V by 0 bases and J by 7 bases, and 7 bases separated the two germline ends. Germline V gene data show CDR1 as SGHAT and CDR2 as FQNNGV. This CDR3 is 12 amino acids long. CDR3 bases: TGTGCCAGCAGCTTAGATGGGGGTGAGCAGTACTTC. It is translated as CASSLDGGEQYF.

As DNA, the CDR3 is TGTGCCAGTTCTGCGGGGCTATCGTGGGAGACCCAGTACTTC. Translation gives CASSAGLSWETQYF. V is TRBV2 and J is TRBJ2-5, with a tentative D call TRBD2 (6 bases). Germline lookup yields CDR1 SNHLY and CDR2 FYNNEI. The CDR3 contains 14 residues. V lost 9 bases to trimming and J lost 5 bases, with 19 bases between them.

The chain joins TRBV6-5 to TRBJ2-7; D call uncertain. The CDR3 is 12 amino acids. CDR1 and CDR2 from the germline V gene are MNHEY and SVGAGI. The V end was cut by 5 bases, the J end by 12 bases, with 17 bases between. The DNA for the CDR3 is TGTGCCAGCAGTCCAGATTTTGGACGGTCGTACTTC. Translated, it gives CASSPDFGRSYF.

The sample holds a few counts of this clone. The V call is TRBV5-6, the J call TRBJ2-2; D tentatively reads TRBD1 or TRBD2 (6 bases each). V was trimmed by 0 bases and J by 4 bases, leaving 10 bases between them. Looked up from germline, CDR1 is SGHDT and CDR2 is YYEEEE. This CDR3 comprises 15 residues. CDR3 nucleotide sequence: TGTGCCAGCAGCTTGGGAGAGGGGGGCACCGGGGAGCTGTTTTTT. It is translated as CASSLGEGGTGELFF.

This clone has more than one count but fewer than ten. As DNA, the CDR3 is TGTGCCAGCAGCCTGAGCGCGGGTCACCCTGAAGCTTTCTTT. Translated, it gives CASSLSAGHPEAFF. V and J are TRBV9 and TRBJ1-1; D gene unclear. The V end was cut by 4 bases, the J end by 6 bases, with 16 bases between. The CDR3 consists of 14 residues. Germline V gene lookup returns CDR1 SGDLS and CDR2 YYNGEE.

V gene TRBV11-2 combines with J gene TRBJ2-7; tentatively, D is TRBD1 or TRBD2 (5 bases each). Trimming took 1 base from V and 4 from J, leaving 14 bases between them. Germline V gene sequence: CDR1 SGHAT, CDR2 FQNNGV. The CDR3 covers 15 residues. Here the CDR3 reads CASSLGSGTGYEQYF. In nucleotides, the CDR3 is TGTGCCAGCAGCTTAGGGTCGGGGACCGGGTACGAGCAGTACTTC.

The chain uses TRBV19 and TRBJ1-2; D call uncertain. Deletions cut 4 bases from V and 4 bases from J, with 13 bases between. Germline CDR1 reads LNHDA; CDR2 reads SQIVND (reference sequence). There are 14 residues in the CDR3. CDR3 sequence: CASSRADKPYGYTF. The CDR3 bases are TGTGCCAGTAGTAGGGCAGACAAACCCTATGGCTACACCTTC. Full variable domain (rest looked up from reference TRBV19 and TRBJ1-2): DGGITQSPKYLFRKEGQNVTLSCEQNLNHDAMYWYRQDPGQGLRLIYYSQIVNDFQKGDIAEGYSVSREKKESFPLTVTSAQKNPTAFYLCASSRADKPYGYTFGSGTRLTVV.

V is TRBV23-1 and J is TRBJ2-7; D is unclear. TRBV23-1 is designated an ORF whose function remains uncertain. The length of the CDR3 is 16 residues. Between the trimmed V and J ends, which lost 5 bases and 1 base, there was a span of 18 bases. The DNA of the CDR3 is TGCGCCAGCAGTTGCCCAATTGGCCGGTGTTCCTACGAGCAGTACTTC. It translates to CASSCPIGRCSYEQYF.

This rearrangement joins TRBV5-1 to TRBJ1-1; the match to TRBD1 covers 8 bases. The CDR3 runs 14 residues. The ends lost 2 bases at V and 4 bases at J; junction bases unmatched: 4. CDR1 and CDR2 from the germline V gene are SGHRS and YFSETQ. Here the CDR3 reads CASSFLDRVTEAFF. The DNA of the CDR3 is TGCGCCAGCAGCTTTTTGGACAGGGTCACTGAAGCTTTCTTT.

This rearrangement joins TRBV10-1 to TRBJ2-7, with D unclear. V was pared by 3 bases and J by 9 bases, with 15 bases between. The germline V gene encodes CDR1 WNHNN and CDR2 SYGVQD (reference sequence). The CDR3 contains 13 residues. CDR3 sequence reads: CASSERVQERQYV. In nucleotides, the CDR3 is TGCGCCAGCAGTGAAAGGGTTCAGGAGCGGCAGTACGTC.

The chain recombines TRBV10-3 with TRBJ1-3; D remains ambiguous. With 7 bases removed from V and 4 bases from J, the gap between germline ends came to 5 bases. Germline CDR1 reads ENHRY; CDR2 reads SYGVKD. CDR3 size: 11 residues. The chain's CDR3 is CAITGGNTIYF. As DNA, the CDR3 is TGTGCCATCACTGGGGGAAACACCATATATTTT.

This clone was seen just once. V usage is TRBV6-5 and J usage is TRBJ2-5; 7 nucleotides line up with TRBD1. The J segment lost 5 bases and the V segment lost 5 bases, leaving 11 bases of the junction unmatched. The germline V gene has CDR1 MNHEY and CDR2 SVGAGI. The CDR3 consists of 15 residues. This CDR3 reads CASSRDSPRWETQYF. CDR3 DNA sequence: TGTGCCAGCAGTCGGGACAGCCCCCGATGGGAGACCCAGTACTTC.

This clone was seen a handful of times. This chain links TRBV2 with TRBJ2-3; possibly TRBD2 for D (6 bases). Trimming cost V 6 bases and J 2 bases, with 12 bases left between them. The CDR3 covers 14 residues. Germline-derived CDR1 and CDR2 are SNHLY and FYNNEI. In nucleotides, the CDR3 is TGTGCCAGCAGCCCGGGACTTCCCACAGATACGCAGTATTTT. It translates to CASSPGLPTDTQYF.

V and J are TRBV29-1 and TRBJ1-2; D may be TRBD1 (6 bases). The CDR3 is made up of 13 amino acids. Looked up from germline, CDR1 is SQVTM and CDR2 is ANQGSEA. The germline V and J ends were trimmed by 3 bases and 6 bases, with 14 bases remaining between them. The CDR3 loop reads CSVEGGMSDGYTF. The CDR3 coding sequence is TGCAGCGTTGAGGGGGGCATGAGTGATGGCTACACCTTC.

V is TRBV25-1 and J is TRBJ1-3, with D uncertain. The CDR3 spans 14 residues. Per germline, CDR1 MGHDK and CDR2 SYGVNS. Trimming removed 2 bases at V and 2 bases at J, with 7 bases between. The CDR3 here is CASSEERTGNTIYF. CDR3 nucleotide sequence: TGTGCCAGCAGTGAAGAGAGAACTGGAAACACCATATATTTT.

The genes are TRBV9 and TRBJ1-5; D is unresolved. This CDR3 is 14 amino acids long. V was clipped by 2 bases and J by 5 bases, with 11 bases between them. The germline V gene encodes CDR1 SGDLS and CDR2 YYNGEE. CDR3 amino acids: CASSVGQRDQPQHF. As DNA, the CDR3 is TGTGCCAGCAGCGTCGGGCAGCGAGATCAGCCCCAGCATTTT.

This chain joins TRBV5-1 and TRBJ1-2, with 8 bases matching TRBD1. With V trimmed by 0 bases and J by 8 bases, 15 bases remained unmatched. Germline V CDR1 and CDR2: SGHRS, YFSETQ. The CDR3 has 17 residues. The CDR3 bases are TGCGCCAGCAGCTTGGAAGGGACAGGAGCCACCCCGGGGGGCTACACCTTC. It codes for CASSLEGTGATPGGYTF.

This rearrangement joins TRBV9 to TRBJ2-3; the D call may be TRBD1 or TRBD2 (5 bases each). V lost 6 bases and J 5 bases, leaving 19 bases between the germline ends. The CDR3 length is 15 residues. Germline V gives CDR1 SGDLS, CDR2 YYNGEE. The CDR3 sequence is CASNGRDGGVDTQYF. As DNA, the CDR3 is TGTGCCAGCAACGGCCGGGACGGAGGAGTAGATACGCAGTATTTT.

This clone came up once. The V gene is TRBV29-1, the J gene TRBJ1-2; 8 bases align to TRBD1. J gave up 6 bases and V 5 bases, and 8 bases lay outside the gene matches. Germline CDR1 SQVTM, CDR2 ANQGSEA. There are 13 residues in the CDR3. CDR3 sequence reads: CSVKDRVQNGYTF. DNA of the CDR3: TGCAGCGTTAAGGACAGGGTGCAGAATGGCTACACCTTC.

The DNA for the CDR3 is TGTGCCAGTAGTATTAGCGGGAGTTCTCGAGAGCAGTTCTTC. This gives the protein CASSISGSSREQFF. The chain has TRBV19 and TRBJ2-1; 9 nucleotides line up with TRBD2. Germline V gene lookup returns CDR1 LNHDA and CDR2 SQIVND (reference sequence). The CDR3 contains 14 residues. V was pared by 3 bases and J by 10 bases, with 7 bases of the junction left unmatched.

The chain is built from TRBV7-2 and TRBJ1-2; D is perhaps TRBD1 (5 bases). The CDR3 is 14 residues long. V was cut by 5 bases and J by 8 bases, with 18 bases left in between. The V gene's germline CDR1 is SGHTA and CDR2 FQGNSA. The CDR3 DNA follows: TGTGCCAGCAGCACCCGGACTCAGCCAGGGGGCTACACCTTC. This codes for CASSTRTQPGGYTF.

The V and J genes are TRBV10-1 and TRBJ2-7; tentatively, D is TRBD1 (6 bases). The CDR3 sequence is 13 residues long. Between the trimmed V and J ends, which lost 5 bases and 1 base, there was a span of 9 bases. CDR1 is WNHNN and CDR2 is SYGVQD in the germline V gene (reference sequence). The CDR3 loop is CASSPGQSYEQYF. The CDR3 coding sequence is TGCGCCAGCAGTCCCGGACAGTCCTACGAGCAGTACTTC.

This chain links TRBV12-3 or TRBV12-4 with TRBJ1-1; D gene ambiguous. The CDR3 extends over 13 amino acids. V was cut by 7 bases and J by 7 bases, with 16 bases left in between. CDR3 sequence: CASTDSLIYEAFF. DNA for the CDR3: TGTGCCAGCACCGACTCACTTATTTATGAAGCTTTCTTT.

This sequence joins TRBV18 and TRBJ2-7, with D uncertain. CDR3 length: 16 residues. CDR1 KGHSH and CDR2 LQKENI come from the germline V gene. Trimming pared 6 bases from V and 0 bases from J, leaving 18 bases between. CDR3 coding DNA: TGTGCCAGCTCGCCGGTGCCCAGTCCCCCCTCCTACGAGCAGTACTTC. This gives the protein CASSPVPSPPSYEQYF.